Sequencing of this T cell receptor (beta chain) was carried out in a study of T cells in Graves' hyperthyroidism and ophthalmopathy. The patients, who ranged from 18 to 65 in age, presented with newly diagnosed hyperthyroidism lasting under 2 months. Germline loops: CDR1 MNHNS, CDR2 SASEGT. V was shortened by 10 bases and J by 5 bases, with 14 bases between the two germline ends. The CDR3 covers 12 residues. The TCR beta CDR3 regions underwent amplification using RNA transcripts as the source. The HTBI set primed first-round TCR CDR3 RT-PCR. TCRdb ran MiXCR on the multiplex PCR reads and lists one entry per CDR3 protein. Of approximately 560,000 distinct CDR3 sequences detected, around 46% appear once; the ten largest clones hold just over 8%.

This clonotype was sampled from a woman under 30 with Graves' hyperthyroidism. The rearrangement links TRBV6-1 to TRBJ2-5; D call uncertain. The sequenced sample was peripheral blood or thyroid tissue (not recorded which). The chain's CDR3 is CAISNPLETQYF. DNA of the CDR3: TGTGCCATCAGCAATCCTTTGGAGACCCAGTACTTC.